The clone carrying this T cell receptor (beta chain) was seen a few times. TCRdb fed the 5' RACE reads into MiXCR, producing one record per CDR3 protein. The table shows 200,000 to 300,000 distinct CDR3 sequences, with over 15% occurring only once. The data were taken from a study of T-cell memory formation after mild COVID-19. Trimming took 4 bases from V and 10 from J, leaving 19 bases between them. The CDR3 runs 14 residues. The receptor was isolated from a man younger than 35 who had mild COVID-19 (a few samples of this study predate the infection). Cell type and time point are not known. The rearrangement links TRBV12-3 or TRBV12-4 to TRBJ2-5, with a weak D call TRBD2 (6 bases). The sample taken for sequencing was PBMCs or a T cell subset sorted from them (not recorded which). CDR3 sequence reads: CASSSTGLPQVQYF. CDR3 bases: TGTGCCAGCAGTTCCACGGGACTCCCCCAGGTCCAGTACTTC.